The sequence of this T cell receptor beta chain was determined in a study of Graves' ophthalmopathy and Graves' hyperthyroidism. Findings and limits, study-wide: Most thyroid clonotypes expanded beyond 0.001 frequency were also found in blood.

There are 13 residues in the CDR3. V lost 5 bases and J lost 8, with 13 bases in between. Per the germline V gene, CDR1 is LGHDT and CDR2 is YNNKEL (reference sequence). This clonotype was detected many times. The antigen is not known. PBMCs were density-gradient isolated from about 9.6 ml fresh blood. RNA transcripts provided the template for amplifying TCR beta CDR3 regions. HTBI-primed RT-PCR formed the first round, and a multiplex PCR formed the second. MiXCR was run by TCRdb on the multiplex PCR reads, yielding one entry per CDR3 protein. The sample includes a few hundred thousand distinct CDR3 sequences, 15% seen only once; the top ten take about 7%.

The V gene is TRBV3-1, the J gene TRBJ1-3; D possibly corresponds to TRBD1 (6 bases). This TCR derives from a young woman with stable Graves' hyperthyroidism. Sequencing was performed on peripheral blood. CDR3 DNA: TGTGCCAGCAGCATAAACAGGGCGGACACCATATATTTT. Its protein product is CASSINRADTIYF.